This T cell receptor (beta chain) was identified in a study of T-cell memory formation after mild COVID-19. Across the whole study: Largely donor-specific TCR clusters were found.

This clonotype turned up a few times. What it binds is not known. CDR3 size: 13 residues. The germline V gene encodes CDR1 SEHNR and CDR2 FQNEAQ (reference sequence). V lost 6 bases to trimming and J lost 8 bases, with 13 bases between them. TCRdb reprocessed the 5' RACE reads with MiXCR, giving one entry per CDR3 protein. This sample has hundreds of thousands of distinct CDR3 sequences, with 15% to 20% found just once. Broader study findings: Mostly located in CM and EM were contracting CD4+ clones, with contracting CD8+ clones located in EMRA. There were some responding clones in pre-infection memory, which suggested that cross-reactive memory had joined. The study found balanced CD4/CD8 in clones contracting day 15 to 85 and a CD4+ lean in later expanders.

This clonotype originated in a man between 18 and 29 years old who had mild COVID-19 (a few samples of this study predate the infection). Cell type and time point are not known. Material: PBMCs or a T cell subset sorted from them (not recorded which). The chain couples TRBV7-9 to TRBJ1-4; D not resolved. Written as DNA, the CDR3 is TGTGCCAGCAGTGGCCAGAGTGGGGAAAAACTGTTTTTT. It encodes CASSGQSGEKLFF.